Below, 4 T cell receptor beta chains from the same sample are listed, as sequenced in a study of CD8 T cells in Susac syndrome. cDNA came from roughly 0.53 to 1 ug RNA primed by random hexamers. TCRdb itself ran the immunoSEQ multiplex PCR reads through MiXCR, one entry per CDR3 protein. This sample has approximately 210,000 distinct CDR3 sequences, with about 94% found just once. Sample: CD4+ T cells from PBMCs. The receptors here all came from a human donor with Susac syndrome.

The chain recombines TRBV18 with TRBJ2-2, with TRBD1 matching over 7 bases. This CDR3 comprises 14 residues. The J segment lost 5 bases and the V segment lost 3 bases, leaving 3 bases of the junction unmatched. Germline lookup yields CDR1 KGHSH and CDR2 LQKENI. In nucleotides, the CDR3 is TGTGCCAGCTCACCCTCGACAGGGACCGGGGAGCTGTTTTTT. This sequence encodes CASSPSTGTGELFF.

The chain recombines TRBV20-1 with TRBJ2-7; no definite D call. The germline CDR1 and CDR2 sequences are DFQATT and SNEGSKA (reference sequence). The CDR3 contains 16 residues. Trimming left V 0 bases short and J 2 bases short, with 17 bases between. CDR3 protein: CSARDVHGVSPYEQYF. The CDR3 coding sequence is TGCAGTGCTAGAGATGTTCATGGGGTAAGCCCCTACGAGCAGTACTTC.

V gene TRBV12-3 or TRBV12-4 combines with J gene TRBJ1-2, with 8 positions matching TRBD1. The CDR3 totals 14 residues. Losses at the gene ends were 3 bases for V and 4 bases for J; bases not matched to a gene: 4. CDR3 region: CASSFNTGGYGYTF. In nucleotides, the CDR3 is TGTGCCAGCAGTTTCAACACAGGGGGCTATGGCTACACCTTC.

The CDR3, as DNA: TGTGCCAGCAGCAAGGACAGCTCCAATCAGCCCCAGCATTTT. Protein sequence: CASSKDSSNQPQHF. The chain is built from TRBV6-1 and TRBJ1-5; TRBD1 might be the D (6 bases). Between the trimmed V and J ends, which lost 6 bases and 3 bases, there was a span of 12 bases. CDR1 and CDR2 from the germline V gene are MNHNS and SASEGT. The CDR3 runs to 14 residues.